Shown below are 8 T cell receptor beta chains from a single sample sequenced in a study of T cell repertoires in cytomegalovirus infection. MiXCR, run by TCRdb on the reads, gives a single entry per CDR3 protein. The top ten hold under 15% of the sample, which has around 530,000 distinct CDR3 sequences, about a quarter seen once. The sample consisted of PBMCs. The source is a human donor in good health (CMV status not recorded). Some clones in this sample may be carry-over from other donors' samples.

This clonotype came up a few times. The chain has TRBV6-1 and TRBJ1-6, with a possible D match to TRBD1 (5 bases). This CDR3 region has 14 residues. V lost 10 bases and J 5 bases, leaving 15 bases between the germline ends. Germline-derived CDR1 and CDR2 are MNHNS and SASEGT. The CDR3 bases are TGTGCCACCAAGACAGTCTCGGATAATTCACCCCTCCACTTT. Translating gives CATKTVSDNSPLHF.

The chain recombines TRBV30 with TRBJ1-2; 9 bases match TRBD1. Trimming removed 5 bases from V and 7 bases from J; junction bases left unmatched: 14. The CDR3 is 15 amino acids. CDR1 and CDR2 (germline): GTSNPN, SVGIG (reference sequence). The CDR3 loop reads CAWDRTGGAGGGYTF. The CDR3 DNA reads as TGTGCCTGGGATCGTACAGGGGGCGCGGGTGGTGGCTACACCTTC.

The V and J genes are TRBV7-2 and TRBJ1-6; TRBD1 is a possible D gene (5 bases). The CDR3 has 19 amino acids. Trimming left V 1 base short and J 0 bases short, with 16 bases between. Germline CDR1 and CDR2: SGHTA and FQGNSA. CDR3 sequence (DNA): TGTGCCAGCAGCTTAGATGGGGGACGGGGGTTCTCCTATAATTCACCCCTCCACTTT. Translation: CASSLDGGRGFSYNSPLHF.

This clonotype was seen a few times. CDR3 in amino acids: CASSMAGESYEQYV. CDR3 DNA: TGTGCCAGCAGCATGGCAGGTGAATCCTACGAGCAGTACGTC. The chain combines TRBV5-4 with TRBJ2-7; D is ambiguous. Trimming removed 4 bases at V and 1 base at J, with 12 bases between. This CDR3 region has 14 residues. CDR1 is SGHNT and CDR2 is YYREEE in the germline V gene (reference sequence).

The chain uses TRBV18 and TRBJ2-5, with D perhaps matching TRBD1 (5 bases). Trimming removed 5 bases from V and 1 base from J, with 8 bases in between. The CDR3 consists of 13 residues. Germline V gene sequence: CDR1 KGHSH, CDR2 LQKENI. The DNA for the CDR3 is TGTGCCAGCTCAGCGACAGTCCAAGAGACCCAGTACTTC. This encodes CASSATVQETQYF.

The chain is built from TRBV2 and TRBJ2-7, with 8 nucleotides matching TRBD2. V lost 5 bases and J lost 7; bases outside the gene matches: 13. The CDR3 sequence is 15 residues long. The germline V gene encodes CDR1 SNHLY and CDR2 FYNNEI. The CDR3 loop reads CASSFVAGISGEQYF. The CDR3 nucleotides are TGTGCCAGCAGTTTCGTAGCGGGAATCTCCGGGGAGCAGTACTTC.

This clonotype was seen ten or more times. V and J are TRBV7-2 and TRBJ2-1, with D perhaps TRBD2 (6 bases). Germline V gene lookup returns CDR1 SGHTA and CDR2 FQGNSA. The CDR3 runs to 15 residues. V lost 2 bases, J lost 5 bases, and 13 bases lay in between. The CDR3, as DNA: TGTGCCAGCAGCTTACTAAGCGGGCCCAACAATGAGCAGTTCTTC. Its protein is CASSLLSGPNNEQFF.

The rearrangement links TRBV12-3 or TRBV12-4 to TRBJ2-1; D may match TRBD1 or TRBD2 (6 bases each). The CDR3 sequence is 16 residues long. Trimming removed 7 bases from V and 0 bases from J, with 16 bases in between. In DNA form, the CDR3 reads TGTGCCAGCACTTCCGGGGGCTTGAGCTCCTACAATGAGCAGTTCTTC. Translated, it gives CASTSGGLSSYNEQFF.